This T cell receptor (beta chain) appears in the sequencing data of a study of cytomegalovirus exposure and HLA in healthy donors. Trimming removed 6 bases from V and 7 bases from J; junction bases left unmatched: 6. Germline V gene sequence: CDR1 SNHLY, CDR2 FYNNEI. This CDR3 has 13 residues. The data were produced by immunoSEQ multiplex PCR, yet TCRdb's version contains in-frame clones alone and is incomplete. The data contain 80,000 to 100,000 clones, just over 90% of them seen just once; the ten biggest clones take up approximately 2%. The TCR was taken from a man in his thirties or forties in good health and CMV-seronegative. The chain has TRBV2 and TRBJ1-2; the match to TRBD1 covers 9 bases. Sequenced material: PBMCs. This chain's CDR3 is CASRDPGQGGYTF. DNA for the CDR3: TGTGCCAGCAGAGACCCGGGACAGGGTGGCTACACCTTC.